The T cell receptor beta chain described here comes from a study of shared T cell receptors in the human thymus. Only in-frame clones appear in the TCRdb table, and some are missing; sequencing was by immunoSEQ multiplex PCR. The table records hundreds of thousands of clones, roughly 90% of them present only once. From germline, CDR1 is MGHDK and CDR2 SYGVNS. Trimming removed 4 bases from V and 9 bases from J; junction bases left unmatched: 4. This CDR3 has 12 residues. In addition, the sample was reused for a study of human thymus T cells. That source reports: Usage of V and J genes appeared biased in thymic and blood repertoires.

This sequence was found in a boy younger than two with a congenital heart defect. The chain has TRBV25-1 and TRBJ2-3, with 7 nucleotides matching TRBD2. Sequenced input: thymocytes. CDR3 DNA: TGTGCCAGCAGTGGGACTAGAGACACGCAGTATTTT. It encodes CASSGTRDTQYF.